The sequence of this T cell receptor (beta chain) was determined in a study of technical replicates of blood from a handful of donors. The CDR3 runs to 16 residues. The V end was cut by 5 bases, the J end by 3 bases, with 17 bases between. Germline CDR1 and CDR2: MGHRA and YSYEKL. Sequencing used immunoSEQ multiplex PCR; TCRdb keeps in-frame clones, though not all of them. The sample contains some 71,000 clones, around 97% of which appear only once. This clonotype was obtained from a human donor in good health. Sequenced: T cells isolated from PBMCs. This chain links TRBV4-1 with TRBJ2-1, with a weak D call TRBD2 (6 bases). The DNA for the CDR3 is TGCGCCAGCAGCGTACCGGGACTCCCAATCTACAATGAGCAGTTCTTC. Encoded protein: CASSVPGLPIYNEQFF.